This T cell receptor beta chain is from a study of T cell clones after liver transplantation. This clone was counted ten times or more. Profiling relied on immunoSEQ multiplex PCR, and the TCRdb table lists in-frame clones only, not all of them. The sample lists roughly 62,000 clones; about 73% were seen once. The receptor comes from a human patient who received a liver transplant. Some T cells may have come from the graft donor. Sequenced here: CD4+ T cells from blood, sampled at the approximately 15-month timepoint.

In DNA form, the CDR3 reads TGTGCCACCGGGGGCGAACGGAACACTGAAGCTTTCTTT. Translated, it gives CATGGERNTEAFF. V gene TRBV19 combines with J gene TRBJ1-1, with a tentative D call TRBD1 (6 bases). The germline V and J ends were trimmed by 10 bases and 1 base, with 13 bases remaining between them. Germline CDR1 LNHDA, CDR2 SQIVND (reference sequence). The CDR3 runs 13 residues. Complete variable domain (other parts from reference TRBV19 and TRBJ1-1): DGGITQSPKYLFRKEGQNVTLSCEQNLNHDAMYWYRQDPGQGLRLIYYSQIVNDFQKGDIAEGYSVSREKKESFPLTVTSAQKNPTAFYLCATGGERNTEAFFGQGTRLTVV.